This is a list of T cell receptor beta chains from one sample in a study of CD8 T cells in Susac syndrome. MiXCR, applied by TCRdb to the immunoSEQ multiplex PCR reads, yields one record per CDR3 protein. The data hold 150,000 to 180,000 distinct CDR3 sequences, with roughly 94% observed a single time. The sequenced sample consisted of CD8+ T cells from PBMCs. The receptors stem from a human donor with multiple sclerosis. Both conserved end residues are trimmed from each CDR3. For some rows the clone size is stated as once, few or many, or as a class when expanded; others skip it.

clone size: .; V gene: TRBV7-9; CDR3 protein: ASSLSAGREQY
clone size: once; V gene: TRBV9; CDR3 protein: ASSVVQNEQF
clone size: .; V gene: TRBV5-6; CDR3 protein: ASSSRVLGYEQY
clone size: .; V gene: TRBV29-1; CDR3 protein: SVEDRNRGLL
clone size: .; V gene: TRBV15; CDR3 protein: ATSRARGREQY
clone size: .; V gene: TRBV4-3; CDR3 protein: ASSQEEGGTYEQY
clone size: .; V gene: TRBV5-1; CDR3 protein: ASSLLQGNYGYT
clone size: .; V gene: TRBV29-1; CDR3 protein: SVERYNEQF
clone size: .; V gene: TRBV9; CDR3 protein: ASSASGGEGGETQY
clone size: .; V gene: TRBV7-9; CDR3 protein: ASSLSPGLAEYEQY
clone size: .; V gene: TRBV12-3/TRBV12-4; CDR3 protein: ASSLPRQTTDTQY
clone size: .; V gene: TRBV7-6; CDR3 protein: ASSFEGGHQETQY
clone size: .; V gene: TRBV7-9; CDR3 protein: ASSLSEGEANYGYT
clone size: .; V gene: TRBV5-1; CDR3 protein: ASSLAGSSNQPQH
clone size: .; V gene: TRBV14; CDR3 protein: ASSQYTGQPQH
clone size: .; V gene: TRBV29-1; CDR3 protein: SVITAGPLEGTDTQY
clone size: .; V gene: TRBV6-2/TRBV6-3; CDR3 protein: ARPKWANTGRDTQY
clone size: .; V gene: TRBV7-8; CDR3 protein: ASRQTSGATDTQY
clone size: .; V gene: TRBV2; CDR3 protein: ASTPGGLETQY
clone size: .; V gene: TRBV27; CDR3 protein: ASSLLRSNQPQH
clone size: .; V gene: TRBV19; CDR3 protein: ASQTRMGDIAKNIQY
clone size: .; V gene: TRBV7-9; CDR3 protein: ASSPPDRADTGELF
clone size: .; V gene: TRBV10-2; CDR3 protein: ASRVGETQY
clone size: .; V gene: TRBV27; CDR3 protein: ASSLLVQDTQY
clone size: .; V gene: TRBV15; CDR3 protein: ATSRSWSAGIGYGYT
clone size: once; V gene: TRBV6-2/TRBV6-3; CDR3 protein: ASSYSGSPEYNEQF
clone size: .; V gene: TRBV30; CDR3 protein: AQRGENSYEQY
clone size: .; V gene: TRBV25-1; CDR3 protein: ASSDRRSPYEQY
clone size: once; V gene: TRBV19; CDR3 protein: ASSIGVGTEAF
clone size: .; V gene: TRBV12-3/TRBV12-4; CDR3 protein: ATTGGAGGYT
clone size: .; V gene: TRBV29-1; CDR3 protein: SVEAGTDSYEQY
clone size: .; V gene: TRBV20-1; CDR3 protein: SALKRGSNQPQH
clone size: .; V gene: TRBV6-2/TRBV6-3; CDR3 protein: ASSVTGFNSPLH
clone size: .; V gene: TRBV4-1; CDR3 protein: ASSLTTNYEQY
clone size: .; V gene: TRBV20-1; CDR3 protein: SARDRGGGSYNSPLH
clone size: .; V gene: TRBV9; CDR3 protein: ASSVNPGATNDYGYT
clone size: .; V gene: TRBV9; CDR3 protein: ASSVVGRSTDTQY
clone size: .; V gene: TRBV20-1; CDR3 protein: SAGRQGENSPLH
clone size: .; V gene: TRBV6-6; CDR3 protein: ASRGSETQY
clone size: .; V gene: TRBV30; CDR3 protein: AWSPIDRVNGYT
clone size: .; V gene: TRBV6-2/TRBV6-3; CDR3 protein: ASSYLTGTGEVDYGYT
clone size: .; V gene: TRBV27; CDR3 protein: ASSLEGATEAF
clone size: .; V gene: TRBV7-9; CDR3 protein: ASSFRLSGANVLT
clone size: .; V gene: TRBV7-9; CDR3 protein: ASSQSGRADYGYT
clone size: .; V gene: TRBV11-2; CDR3 protein: ASSYQRGRRETQY
clone size: .; V gene: TRBV5-1; CDR3 protein: ASSATQY
clone size: .; V gene: TRBV9; CDR3 protein: ASSVAGTKIETQY
clone size: .; V gene: TRBV20-1; CDR3 protein: SARVTGEASSYNSPLH
clone size: .; V gene: TRBV4-1; CDR3 protein: ASSQGGVNTEAF
clone size: .; V gene: TRBV6-4; CDR3 protein: ASSDGRYNEQF
clone size: .; V gene: TRBV6-1; CDR3 protein: ASSPLDGTQY
clone size: .; V gene: TRBV25-1; CDR3 protein: ASQGDEQF
clone size: .; V gene: TRBV29-1; CDR3 protein: SVEAPGNTIY
clone size: .; V gene: TRBV3-1; CDR3 protein: ASSQDEAYTDTQY